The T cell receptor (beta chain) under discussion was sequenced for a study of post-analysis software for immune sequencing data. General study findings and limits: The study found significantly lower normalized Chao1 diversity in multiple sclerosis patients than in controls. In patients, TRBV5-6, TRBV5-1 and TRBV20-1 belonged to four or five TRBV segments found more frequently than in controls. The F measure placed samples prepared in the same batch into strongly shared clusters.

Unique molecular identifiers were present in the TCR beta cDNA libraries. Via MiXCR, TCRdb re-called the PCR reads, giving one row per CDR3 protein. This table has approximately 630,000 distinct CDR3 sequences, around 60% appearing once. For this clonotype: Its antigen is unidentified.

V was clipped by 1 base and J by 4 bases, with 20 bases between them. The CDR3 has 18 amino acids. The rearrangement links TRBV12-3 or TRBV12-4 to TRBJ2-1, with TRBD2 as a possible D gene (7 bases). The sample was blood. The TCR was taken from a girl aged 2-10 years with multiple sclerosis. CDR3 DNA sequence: TGTGCCAGCAGTTTAGTGGGGGGGGCCCACTTAATTTACAATGAGCAGTTCTTC. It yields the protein CASSLVGGAHLIYNEQFF.